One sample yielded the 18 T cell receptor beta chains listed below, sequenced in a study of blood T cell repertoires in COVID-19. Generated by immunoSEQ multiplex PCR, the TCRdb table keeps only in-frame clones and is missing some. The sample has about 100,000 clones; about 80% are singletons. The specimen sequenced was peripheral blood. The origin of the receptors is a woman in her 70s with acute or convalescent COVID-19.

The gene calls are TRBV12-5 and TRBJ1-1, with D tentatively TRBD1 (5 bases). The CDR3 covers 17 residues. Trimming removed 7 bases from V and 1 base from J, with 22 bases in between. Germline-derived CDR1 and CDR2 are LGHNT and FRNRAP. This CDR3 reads CASAPGPRGQKNTEAFF. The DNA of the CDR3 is TGTGCTAGTGCCCCTGGCCCCCGAGGACAAAAGAACACTGAAGCTTTCTTT.

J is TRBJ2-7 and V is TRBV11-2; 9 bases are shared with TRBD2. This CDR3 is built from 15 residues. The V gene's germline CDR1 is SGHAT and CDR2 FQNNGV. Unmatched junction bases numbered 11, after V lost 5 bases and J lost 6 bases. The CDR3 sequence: CASSPSAGGPFEQYF. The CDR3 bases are TGTGCCAGCAGCCCCTCGGCGGGAGGGCCTTTCGAGCAGTACTTC.

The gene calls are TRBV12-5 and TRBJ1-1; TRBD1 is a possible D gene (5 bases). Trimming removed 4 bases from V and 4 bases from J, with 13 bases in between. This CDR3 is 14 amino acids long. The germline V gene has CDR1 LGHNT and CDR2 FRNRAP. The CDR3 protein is CASGWDGGGTEAFF. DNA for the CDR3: TGTGCTAGTGGTTGGGACGGCGGGGGCACTGAAGCTTTCTTT.

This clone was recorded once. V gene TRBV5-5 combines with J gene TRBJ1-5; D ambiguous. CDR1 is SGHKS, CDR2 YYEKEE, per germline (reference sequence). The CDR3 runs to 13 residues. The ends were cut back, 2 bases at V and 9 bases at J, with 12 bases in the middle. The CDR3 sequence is CASSFDGVRPQHF. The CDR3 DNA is TGTGCCAGCAGCTTTGACGGGGTGAGGCCCCAGCATTTT.

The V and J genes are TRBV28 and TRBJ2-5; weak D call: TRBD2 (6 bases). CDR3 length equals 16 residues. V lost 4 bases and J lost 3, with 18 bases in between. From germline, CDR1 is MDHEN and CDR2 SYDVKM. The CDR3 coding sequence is TGTGCCAGCAGTTCATTAGCGGATTATACAAAAGAGACCCAGTACTTC. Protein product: CASSSLADYTKETQYF.

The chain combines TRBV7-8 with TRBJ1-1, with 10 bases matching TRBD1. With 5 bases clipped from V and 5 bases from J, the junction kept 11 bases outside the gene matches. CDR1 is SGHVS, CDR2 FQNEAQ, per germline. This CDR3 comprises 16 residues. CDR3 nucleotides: TGTGCCAGCAGCCCCGACAGGGGGCTCGCGTTTACTGAAGCTTTCTTT. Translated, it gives CASSPDRGLAFTEAFF.

The DNA for the CDR3 is TGTGCCGTTTCGGGGGGAAGTAAAACTGGAAACACCATATATTTT. Residues: CAVSGGSKTGNTIYF. This rearrangement joins TRBV19 to TRBJ1-3; tentative D call: TRBD1 (5 bases). The CDR3 loop spans 15 amino acids. Germline CDR1 reads LNHDA; CDR2 reads SQIVND (reference sequence). Trimming cost V 11 bases and J 2 bases, with 19 bases left between them.

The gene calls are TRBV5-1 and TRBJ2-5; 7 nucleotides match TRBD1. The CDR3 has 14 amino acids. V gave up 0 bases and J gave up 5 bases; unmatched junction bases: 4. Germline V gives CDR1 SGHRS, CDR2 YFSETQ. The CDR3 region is CASSLETGMETQYF. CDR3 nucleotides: TGCGCCAGCAGCTTGGAGACAGGGATGGAGACCCAGTACTTC.

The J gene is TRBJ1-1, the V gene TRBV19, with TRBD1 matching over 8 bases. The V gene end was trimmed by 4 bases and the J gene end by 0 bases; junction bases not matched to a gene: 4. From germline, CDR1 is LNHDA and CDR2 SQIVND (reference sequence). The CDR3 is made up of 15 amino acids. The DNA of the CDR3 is TGTGCCAGTAGTAGGGACAGGCGATTGAACACTGAAGCTTTCTTT. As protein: CASSRDRRLNTEAFF.

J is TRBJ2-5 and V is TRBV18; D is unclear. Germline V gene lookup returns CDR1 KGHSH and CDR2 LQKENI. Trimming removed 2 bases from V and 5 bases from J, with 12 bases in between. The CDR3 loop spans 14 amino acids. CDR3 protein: CASSPNSLWETQYF. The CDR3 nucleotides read TGTGCCAGCTCACCAAACTCGTTATGGGAGACCCAGTACTTC. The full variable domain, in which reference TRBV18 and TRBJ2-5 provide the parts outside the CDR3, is NAGVMQNPRHLVRRRGQEARLRCSPMKGHSHVYWYRQLPEEGLKFMVYLQKENIIDESGMPKERFSAEFPKEGPSILRIQQVVRGDSAAYFCASSPNSLWETQYFGPGTRLLVL.

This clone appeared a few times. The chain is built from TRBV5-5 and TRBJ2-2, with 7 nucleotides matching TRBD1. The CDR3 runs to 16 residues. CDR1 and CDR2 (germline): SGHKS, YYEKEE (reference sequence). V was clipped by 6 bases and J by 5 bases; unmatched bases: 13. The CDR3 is CASTRITGDETGELFF. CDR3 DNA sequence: TGTGCCAGCACCCGTATTACAGGGGATGAAACCGGGGAGCTGTTTTTT.

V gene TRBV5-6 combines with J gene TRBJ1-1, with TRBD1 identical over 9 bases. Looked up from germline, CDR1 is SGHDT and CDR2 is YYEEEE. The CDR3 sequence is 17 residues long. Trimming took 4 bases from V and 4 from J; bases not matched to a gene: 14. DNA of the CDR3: TGTGCCAGCAGCCCGGGACCGACAGGGGGAATGGGCACTGAAGCTTTCTTT. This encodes CASSPGPTGGMGTEAFF.

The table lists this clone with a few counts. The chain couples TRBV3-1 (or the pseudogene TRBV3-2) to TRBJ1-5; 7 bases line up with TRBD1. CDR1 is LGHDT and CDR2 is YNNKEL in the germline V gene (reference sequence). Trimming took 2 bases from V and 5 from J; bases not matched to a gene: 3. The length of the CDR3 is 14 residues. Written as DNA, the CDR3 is TGTGCCAGCAGCCAACAGACAGGGCATCAGCCCCAGCATTTT. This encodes CASSQQTGHQPQHF.

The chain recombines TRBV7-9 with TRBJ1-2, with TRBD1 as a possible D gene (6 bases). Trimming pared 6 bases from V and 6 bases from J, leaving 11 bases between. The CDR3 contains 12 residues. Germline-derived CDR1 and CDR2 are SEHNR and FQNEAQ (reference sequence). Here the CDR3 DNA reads TGTGCCAGCAGGACAGGCGACGATGGCTACACCTTC. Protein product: CASRTGDDGYTF.

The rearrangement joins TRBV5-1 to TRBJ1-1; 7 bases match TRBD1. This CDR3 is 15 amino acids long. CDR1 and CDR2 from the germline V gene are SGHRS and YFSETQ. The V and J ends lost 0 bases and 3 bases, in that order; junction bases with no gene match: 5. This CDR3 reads CASSLEGTVYTEAFF. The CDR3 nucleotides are TGCGCCAGCAGCTTGGAGGGGACAGTATACACTGAAGCTTTCTTT.

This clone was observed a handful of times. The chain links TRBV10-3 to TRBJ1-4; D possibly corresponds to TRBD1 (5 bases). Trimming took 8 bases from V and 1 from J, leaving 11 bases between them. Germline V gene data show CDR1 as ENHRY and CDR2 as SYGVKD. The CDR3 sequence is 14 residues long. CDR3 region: CAISSQGTNEKLFF. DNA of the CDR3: TGTGCCATCTCTAGTCAGGGAACTAATGAAAAACTGTTTTTT.

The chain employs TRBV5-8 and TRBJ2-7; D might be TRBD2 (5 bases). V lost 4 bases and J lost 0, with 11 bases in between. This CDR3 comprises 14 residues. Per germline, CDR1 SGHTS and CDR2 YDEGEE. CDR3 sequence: CASSTDLGSYEQYF. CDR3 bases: TGTGCCAGCAGCACGGACTTAGGCTCCTACGAGCAGTACTTC.

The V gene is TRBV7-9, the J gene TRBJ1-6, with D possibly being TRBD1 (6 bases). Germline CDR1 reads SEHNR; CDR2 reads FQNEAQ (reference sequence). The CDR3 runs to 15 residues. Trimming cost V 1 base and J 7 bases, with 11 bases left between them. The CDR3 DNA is TGTGCCAGCAGCTTAGAAGAGGGGGTAAATTCACCCCTCCACTTT. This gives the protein CASSLEEGVNSPLHF.